A single sample is the source of the 24 T cell receptor beta chains below, sequenced in a study of blood T cell repertoires in COVID-19. Produced via immunoSEQ multiplex PCR; TCRdb's table is partial and in-frame only. This sample yields about 200,000 clones, of which around 80% are seen a single time; more than 25% belongs to the top ten. The source material was peripheral blood. The receptor set was obtained from a man aged 35 to 55 with acute or convalescent COVID-19.

This chain links TRBV7-9 with TRBJ2-7, with unresolved D. The germline CDR1 and CDR2 sequences are SEHNR and FQNEAQ (reference sequence). This CDR3 region has 15 residues. V was cut by 5 bases and J by 0 bases, with 14 bases left in between. CDR3 nucleotides: TGTGCCAGCAGCATATACACCGCTTCCTCCTACGAGCAGTACTTC. Protein product: CASSIYTASSYEQYF.

V gene TRBV7-2 combines with J gene TRBJ1-2; no firm D call. CDR3 length equals 12 residues. Germline V CDR1 and CDR2: SGHTA, FQGNSA. Trimming cost V 7 bases and J 4 bases, with 10 bases left between them. CDR3 residues: CASNPVFYGYTF. In DNA, the CDR3 is TGTGCCAGCAATCCAGTGTTCTATGGCTACACCTTC.

The chain links TRBV6-5 to TRBJ2-3, with 9 bases matching TRBD2. The CDR3 spans 14 residues. In germline, CDR1 is MNHEY, CDR2 SVGAGI. The junction had 5 bases not matched to a gene; V was cut back by 6 bases and J by 4 bases. CDR3 in DNA: TGTGCCAGCAGGGTAGTAGCGGGAGCAGATACGCAGTATTTT. This sequence encodes CASRVVAGADTQYF.

This clone was counted between two and nine times. This chain uses TRBV4-1 with TRBJ1-6, with D unclear. CDR3 length: 16 amino acids. Trimming shortened V by 1 base and J by 9 bases, and 16 bases separated the two germline ends. CDR1 is MGHRA and CDR2 is YSYEKL in the germline V gene. The CDR3 region has the DNA TGCGCCAGCAGCCAAGGCAGTGGACCCGGGAGTTCACCCCTCCACTTT. Translated, it gives CASSQGSGPGSSPLHF.

The V and J genes are TRBV10-3 and TRBJ1-5, with a tentative D call TRBD1 (5 bases). Germline CDR1 reads ENHRY; CDR2 reads SYGVKD. V was pared by 2 bases and J by 6 bases, with 14 bases between. The CDR3 is 15 amino acids. CDR3 coding DNA: TGTGCCATCAGTGAGCCCAGTGCAGGGATTCAGCCCCAGCATTTT. It codes for CAISEPSAGIQPQHF.

The chain employs TRBV29-1 and TRBJ1-2, with D unclear. The germline V gene encodes CDR1 SQVTM and CDR2 ANQGSEA. The CDR3 is 11 amino acids. Trimming pared 5 bases from V and 0 bases from J, leaving 4 bases between. The CDR3: CSVFANYGYTF. The CDR3 DNA sequence: TGCAGCGTTTTCGCTAACTATGGCTACACCTTC.

DNA of the CDR3: TGTGCCAGCAGCCTGACCGGGACTAGCACCCGTAAGTTCTTC. This gives the protein CASSLTGTSTRKFF. The chain employs TRBV3-1 (or the pseudogene TRBV3-2) and TRBJ2-1; TRBD2 matches at 9 bases. The CDR3 consists of 14 residues. The trim removed 4 bases at V and 14 bases at J, leaving 12 bases unmatched. From germline, CDR1 is LGHDT and CDR2 YNNKEL (reference sequence).

V gene TRBV12-3 or TRBV12-4 combines with J gene TRBJ1-4; a weak D match, TRBD1 (6 bases). The CDR3 runs 13 residues. V was shortened by 5 bases and J by 7 bases, with 11 bases between the two germline ends. CDR3 sequence: CASSTGTGEKLFF. CDR3 bases: TGTGCCAGCAGTACAGGGACGGGTGAAAAACTGTTTTTT.

The chain couples TRBV19 to TRBJ2-7; D perhaps matches TRBD2 (6 bases). Trimming pared 5 bases from V and 7 bases from J, leaving 24 bases between. The germline gives CDR1 LNHDA, CDR2 SQIVND (reference sequence). The CDR3 runs 16 residues. CDR3 DNA: TGTGCCAGTAGTGGGTGGGACGCGGCCCGGGAGCTGGAGCAGTACTTC. Translated, it gives CASSGWDAARELEQYF. Together with reference TRBV19 and TRBJ2-7, the CDR3 gives the full variable domain: DGGITQSPKYLFRKEGQNVTLSCEQNLNHDAMYWYRQDPGQGLRLIYYSQIVNDFQKGDIAEGYSVSREKKESFPLTVTSAQKNPTAFYLCASSGWDAARELEQYFGPGTRLTVT.

The chain is built from TRBV6-5 and TRBJ1-1, with D uncertain. CDR1 is MNHEY, CDR2 SVGAGI, per germline. The CDR3 consists of 13 residues. V was trimmed by 7 bases and J by 3 bases, leaving 12 bases between them. Here the CDR3 reads CASIRPGDTEAFF. The CDR3 DNA sequence: TGTGCCAGCATCAGACCCGGGGACACTGAAGCTTTCTTT.

This chain uses TRBV6-5 with TRBJ1-6; TRBD1 matches at 9 bases. This CDR3 has 15 residues. Trimming took 0 bases from V and 7 from J; bases not matched to a gene: 1. Germline V gene data show CDR1 as MNHEY and CDR2 as SVGAGI. CDR3 sequence: CASSYSTGGNSPLHF. The CDR3 DNA reads TGTGCCAGCAGTTACTCGACAGGGGGGAATTCACCCCTCCACTTT.

This sequence joins TRBV4-1 and TRBJ2-7, with TRBD2 matching 7 bases. V dropped 1 base and J dropped 2; count of bases not matched to a gene: 5. Germline loops: CDR1 MGHRA, CDR2 YSYEKL. This CDR3 has 15 amino acids. The CDR3 DNA reads as TGCGCCAGCAGCCAAGTTGGCGGGAGCCCCTACGAGCAGTACTTC. This codes for CASSQVGGSPYEQYF.

This clone is a singleton in its sample. The gene calls are TRBV28 and TRBJ1-1; TRBD1 is a possible D gene (6 bases). Germline lookup yields CDR1 MDHEN and CDR2 SYDVKM. The length of the CDR3 is 14 residues. Trimming cost V 4 bases and J 1 base, with 10 bases left between them. CDR3 sequence (DNA): TGTGCCAGCAGTTCCCCGGACAGGAACACTGAAGCTTTCTTT. As protein: CASSSPDRNTEAFF.

This chain uses TRBV4-1 with TRBJ2-1; 11 nucleotides line up with TRBD2. The CDR3 extends over 17 amino acids. Per the germline V gene, CDR1 is MGHRA and CDR2 is YSYEKL. V was clipped by 0 bases and J by 4 bases; unmatched bases: 5. In DNA, the CDR3 is TGCGCCAGCAGCCAAGACGGACTAGCGGGTATATACAATGAGCAGTTCTTC. This encodes CASSQDGLAGIYNEQFF.

The chain has TRBV7-9 and TRBJ2-7, with TRBD1 identical over 8 bases. The CDR3 extends over 16 amino acids. V shed 5 bases and J 7 bases; nucleotides not matched to a gene: 16. The germline gives CDR1 SEHNR, CDR2 FQNEAQ (reference sequence). The DNA of the CDR3 is TGTGCCAGCAGCCCGCGAGGACAGGGTTACTCGAAGGAGCAGTACTTC. Encoded protein: CASSPRGQGYSKEQYF.

J is TRBJ2-1 and V is TRBV27, with TRBD2 as a possible D gene (5 bases). Germline V gene lookup returns CDR1 MNHEY and CDR2 SMNVEV (reference sequence). V was trimmed by 8 bases and J by 9 bases, leaving 20 bases between them. This CDR3 has 14 amino acids. CDR3 loop: CASQSAAQRGEQFF. The DNA for the CDR3 is TGTGCCAGCCAGTCAGCGGCCCAACGAGGTGAGCAGTTCTTC.

The CDR3 region is CASIRDRENTEAFF. The CDR3 nucleotides are TGTGCCAGCATCCGGGACAGGGAGAACACTGAAGCTTTCTTT. The chain uses TRBV7-2 and TRBJ1-1; 9 nucleotides align to TRBD1. CDR3 length: 14 residues. The V segment lost 7 bases and the J segment 1 base; nucleotides outside the gene matches: 4. Germline CDR1 SGHTA, CDR2 FQGNSA.

This clone has a handful of counts. The chain carries TRBV6-5 and TRBJ1-1; D remains ambiguous. The germline CDR1 and CDR2 sequences are MNHEY and SVGAGI. The CDR3 consists of 13 residues. Deletions cut 4 bases from V and 1 base from J, with 7 bases between. The CDR3 DNA sequence: TGTGCCAGCAGTTTTACACGGAACACTGAAGCTTTCTTT. It yields the protein CASSFTRNTEAFF.

This chain connects TRBV9 to TRBJ2-1, with TRBD1 identical over 10 bases. The J segment lost 15 bases and the V segment lost 3 bases, leaving 9 bases of the junction unmatched. The CDR3 covers 13 residues. Germline CDR1 and CDR2: SGDLS and YYNGEE. The CDR3 bases are TGTGCCAGCAGCGCCCCCGGGACAGGGGTCCGGTTCTTC. Residues: CASSAPGTGVRFF.

Here the CDR3 reads CASSSRVDQPQHF. CDR3 nucleotides: TGTGCCAGCAGTTCCAGGGTAGATCAGCCCCAGCATTTT. This chain links TRBV12-3 or TRBV12-4 with TRBJ1-5; D might be TRBD1 (5 bases). V shed 4 bases and J shed 5 bases, with 9 bases lying between them. This CDR3 has 13 amino acids.

There are a few counts of this clone. This chain links TRBV5-1 with TRBJ1-2, with D possibly TRBD1 on 5 matching bases. The CDR3 is made up of 15 amino acids. Germline V gene data show CDR1 as SGHRS and CDR2 as YFSETQ. V gave up 0 bases and J gave up 2 bases, with 11 bases separating them. The CDR3 nucleotides are TGCGCCAGCAGCTTGGTGGCAGGGAAAAACTATGGCTACACCTTC. This encodes CASSLVAGKNYGYTF.

The genes are TRBV9 and TRBJ1-2; 8 bases line up with TRBD1. The germline V gene has CDR1 SGDLS and CDR2 YYNGEE. This CDR3 is 15 amino acids long. Trimming at V came to 0 bases and at J to 7 bases, leaving 8 bases not matched to a gene. The CDR3 bases are TGTGCCAGCAGCGTAGATATCATCAGGGGGCCTGGCTACACCTTC. This encodes CASSVDIIRGPGYTF.

V usage is TRBV19 and J usage is TRBJ2-3; 8 bases are a match to TRBD1. The CDR3 runs 15 residues. Per germline, CDR1 LNHDA and CDR2 SQIVND (reference sequence). V trimming: 8 bases; J trimming: 3 bases; junction bases outside the gene matches: 10. CDR3 DNA: TGTGCCAGTTCGTCGGACAGGGTCAGGACAGATACGCAGTATTTT. It is translated as CASSSDRVRTDTQYF.

The rearrangement links TRBV10-3 to TRBJ1-5; 7 nucleotides match TRBD1. Germline values: CDR1 ENHRY, CDR2 SYGVKD. The CDR3 covers 13 residues. V trimming: 9 bases; J trimming: 4 bases; junction bases outside the gene matches: 6. CDR3 sequence (DNA): TGTGCCATTGGGGACAGAGAAAATCAGCCCCAGCATTTT. This codes for CAIGDRENQPQHF.